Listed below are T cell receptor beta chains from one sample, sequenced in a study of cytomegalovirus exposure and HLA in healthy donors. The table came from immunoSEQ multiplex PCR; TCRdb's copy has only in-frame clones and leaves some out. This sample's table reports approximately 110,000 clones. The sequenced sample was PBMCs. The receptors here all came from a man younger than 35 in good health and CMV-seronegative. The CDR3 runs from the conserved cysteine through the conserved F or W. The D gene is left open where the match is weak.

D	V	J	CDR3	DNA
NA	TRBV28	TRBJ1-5	CASRTAAQPQHF	TGTGCCAGCAGGACAGCCGCTCAGCCCCAGCATTTT
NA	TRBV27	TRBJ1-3	CARAKFFGNTIYF	TGTGCCAGAGCCAAATTCTTTGGAAACACCATATATTTT
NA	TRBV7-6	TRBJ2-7	CASSLSAGGYEQYF	TGTGCCAGCAGCTTATCTGCCGGCGGGTACGAGCAGTACTTC
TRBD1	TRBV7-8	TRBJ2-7	CASSVWSWDRVYEQYF	TGTGCCAGCAGCGTCTGGAGCTGGGACAGGGTCTACGAGCAGTACTTC
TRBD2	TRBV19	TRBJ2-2	CASSRLAGVNTGELFF	TGTGCCAGTAGCCGGCTAGCGGGAGTGAACACCGGGGAGCTGTTTTTT
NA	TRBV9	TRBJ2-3	CASSTSGKLDTQYF	NA
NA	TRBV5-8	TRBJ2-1	CASSSGTSYNEQFF	TGTGCCAGCAGCTCGGGAACTAGTTACAATGAGCAGTTCTTC
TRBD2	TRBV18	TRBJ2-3	CASSPLAGGTTDTQYF	TGTGCCAGCTCACCTCTAGCGGGAGGGACCACAGATACGCAGTATTTT
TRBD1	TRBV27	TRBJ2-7	CASSRQGYEQYF	TGTGCCAGCAGCAGACAGGGGTACGAGCAGTACTTC
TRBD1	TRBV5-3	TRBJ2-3	CARSLLQGTTSTDTQYF	TGTGCCAGAAGCTTGTTACAGGGGACGACTAGCACAGATACGCAGTATTTT
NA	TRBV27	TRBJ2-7	CASSLDTTYEQYF	TGTGCCAGCAGCCTGGACACAACCTACGAGCAGTACTTC
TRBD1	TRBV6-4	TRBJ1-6	CASTSGTDPSPLHF	TGTGCCAGCACTTCCGGGACAGACCCTTCACCCCTCCACTTT
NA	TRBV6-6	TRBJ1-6	CASGLGGSPLHF	TGTGCCAGCGGATTGGGGGGTTCACCCCTCCACTTT
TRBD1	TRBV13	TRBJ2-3	CASSLGTGGPDTQYF	TGTGCCAGCAGCTTAGGGACAGGGGGCCCAGATACGCAGTATTTT
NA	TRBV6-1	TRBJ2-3	CASSEGGTGTGTQYF	TGTGCCAGCAGTGAAGGAGGCACAGGCACGGGTACGCAGTATTTT
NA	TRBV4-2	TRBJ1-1	CASSQDLDSPEAFF	TGTGCCAGCAGCCAAGATTTAGACAGTCCAGAAGCTTTCTTT